The 21 T cell receptor beta chains presented below share a single source sample, sequenced in a study of blood T cell repertoires in COVID-19. The table came from immunoSEQ multiplex PCR; TCRdb's copy has only in-frame clones and leaves some out. The table has 75,000 to 90,000 clones, about nine tenths seen once. Sequencing used peripheral blood. Receptors originate from a man younger than 35 with COVID-19, enrolled during active disease.

This chain uses TRBV27 with TRBJ2-2, with D perhaps TRBD1 (5 bases). The V and J ends lost 5 bases and 4 bases respectively, with 11 bases between them. This CDR3 is built from 14 residues. Germline CDR1 MNHEY, CDR2 SMNVEV (reference sequence). The CDR3 DNA is TGTGCCAGCAGTATCGGACACATCACCGGGGAGCTGTTTTTT. It is translated as CASSIGHITGELFF.

V is TRBV7-6 and J is TRBJ2-1; D might be TRBD1 (7 bases). The CDR3 loop spans 16 amino acids. Deletions cut 4 bases from V and 4 bases from J, with 17 bases between. The germline gives CDR1 SGHVS, CDR2 FNYEAQ. The CDR3 loop is CASSSIRGESYNEQFF. In nucleotides, the CDR3 is TGTGCCAGCAGCTCCATCAGGGGGGAATCGTACAATGAGCAGTTCTTC.

The chain has TRBV29-1 and TRBJ2-1, with TRBD1 as a possible D gene (5 bases). The germline gives CDR1 SQVTM, CDR2 ANQGSEA. V lost 7 bases, J lost 9 bases, and 13 bases lay in between. There are 11 residues in the CDR3. CDR3 region: CSAQALGEQFF. The CDR3 DNA reads as TGCAGCGCACAGGCCTTAGGTGAGCAGTTCTTC.

The chain couples TRBV3-1 (or the pseudogene TRBV3-2) to TRBJ2-1; D might be TRBD1 (6 bases). Trimming removed 5 bases from V and 7 bases from J, with 27 bases in between. The CDR3 runs 18 residues. From germline, CDR1 is LGHDT and CDR2 YNNKEL (reference sequence). CDR3 bases: TGTGCCAGCAGCTTGGGCCCCCCGATCCTCCAGGGGTTGAATGAGCAGTTCTTC. Its protein product is CASSLGPPILQGLNEQFF.

The chain has TRBV6-6 and TRBJ2-7, with D possibly TRBD2 on 6 matching bases. CDR3 length: 15 amino acids. Germline CDR1 reads MNHNY; CDR2 reads SVGAGI (reference sequence). Trimming shortened V by 7 bases and J by 2 bases, and 18 bases separated the two germline ends. The CDR3 DNA follows: TGTGCCAGCACCTCAACGGGACTTAGAACCTACGAGCAGTACTTC. It codes for CASTSTGLRTYEQYF.

The chain recombines TRBV30 with TRBJ2-1, with D perhaps TRBD2 (6 bases). There are 12 residues in the CDR3. Trimming shortened V by 1 base and J by 12 bases, and 13 bases separated the two germline ends. The germline V gene has CDR1 GTSNPN and CDR2 SVGIG (reference sequence). CDR3 DNA sequence: TGTGCCTGGAGTGAAGCCGGGAGCTGGCAGTTCTTC. Translating it yields CAWSEAGSWQFF.

The chain recombines TRBV5-1 with TRBJ1-3; a possible D gene is TRBD1 (6 bases). The CDR3 covers 15 residues. Trimming left V 4 bases short and J 0 bases short, with 11 bases between. CDR1 SGHRS and CDR2 YFSETQ come from the germline V gene. The CDR3 sequence is CASSVDRHSGNTIYF. The DNA for the CDR3 is TGCGCCAGCAGCGTGGACAGACACTCTGGAAACACCATATATTTT.

This chain uses TRBV28 with TRBJ2-3; 14 bases are shared with TRBD2. Losses at the gene ends were 6 bases for V and 3 bases for J; bases not matched to a gene: 2. The CDR3 consists of 15 residues. Germline V CDR1 and CDR2: MDHEN, SYDVKM. In DNA form, the CDR3 reads TGTGCCAGCAGGGGACTAGCGGGAGAAACAGATACGCAGTATTTT. Translated, it gives CASRGLAGETDTQYF.

V usage is TRBV6-5 and J usage is TRBJ2-1, with 10 bases aligning to TRBD1. Looked up from germline, CDR1 is MNHEY and CDR2 is SVGAGI. V lost 6 bases, J lost 8 bases, and 4 bases stayed unmatched. The CDR3 is made up of 13 amino acids. In DNA, the CDR3 is TGTGCCAGCAGCCGACAGGGGGCCCATGAGCAGTTCTTC. Translation: CASSRQGAHEQFF.

V gene TRBV7-6 combines with J gene TRBJ2-2; no definite D call. Germline lookup yields CDR1 SGHVS and CDR2 FNYEAQ. V was pared by 3 bases and J by 1 base, with 6 bases between. The length of the CDR3 is 14 residues. The chain's CDR3 is CASSFDLNTGELFF. CDR3 DNA: TGTGCCAGCAGCTTCGACTTGAACACCGGGGAGCTGTTTTTT.

The V call is TRBV10-3, the J call TRBJ2-2; 11 nucleotides line up with TRBD2. The ends lost 0 bases at V and 9 bases at J; junction bases unmatched: 6. This CDR3 is 16 amino acids long. Germline V gene data show CDR1 as ENHRY and CDR2 as SYGVKD. The CDR3 spells CAISESVAGGPRELFF. The CDR3, as DNA: TGTGCCATCAGTGAGTCTGTAGCGGGAGGGCCCCGGGAGCTGTTTTTT.

The V gene is TRBV2, the J gene TRBJ2-3, with 8 positions matching TRBD2. Looked up from germline, CDR1 is SNHLY and CDR2 is FYNNEI. The CDR3 covers 14 residues. The ends lost 6 bases at V and 2 bases at J; junction bases unmatched: 4. The CDR3 loop reads CASSRLANTDTQYF. The DNA for the CDR3 is TGTGCCAGCAGCAGACTAGCGAACACAGATACGCAGTATTTT.

The gene calls are TRBV15 and TRBJ2-1, with a tentative D call TRBD1 (5 bases). Germline CDR1 reads LNHNV; CDR2 reads YYDKDF (reference sequence). The CDR3 is 17 residues long. Trimming pared 2 bases from V and 0 bases from J, leaving 14 bases between. For the CDR3, the DNA is TGTGCCACCAGCAGATTAGGACACAGACCCTCCTACAATGAGCAGTTCTTC. Its protein is CATSRLGHRPSYNEQFF.

V usage is TRBV5-6 and J usage is TRBJ2-7, with a tentative D call TRBD1 (6 bases). Trimming took 2 bases from V and 2 from J, leaving 14 bases between them. The CDR3 covers 15 residues. Germline values: CDR1 SGHDT, CDR2 YYEEEE. CDR3 sequence: CASSFTGQYAYEQYF. CDR3 sequence (DNA): TGTGCCAGCAGCTTCACCGGACAGTACGCCTACGAGCAGTACTTC.

The chain's CDR3 is CATSGHGQGSDTQYF. CDR3 sequence (DNA): TGTGCCACCAGTGGGCATGGACAGGGATCAGATACGCAGTATTTT. The V gene is TRBV24-1, the J gene TRBJ2-3; 8 bases map to TRBD1. V shed 5 bases, J shed 4 bases, and the junction held 7 bases outside the gene matches. CDR3 length equals 15 residues. From germline, CDR1 is KGHDR and CDR2 SFDVKD.

Here the CDR3 reads CSGRDRETYEQYF. The CDR3, as DNA: TGCAGCGGGCGGGACAGGGAGACCTACGAGCAGTACTTC. This sequence joins TRBV29-1 and TRBJ2-7; 9 bases fit TRBD1. Germline values: CDR1 SQVTM, CDR2 ANQGSEA. This CDR3 is 13 amino acids long. V dropped 7 bases and J dropped 2; count of bases not matched to a gene: 6.

The gene calls are TRBV11-2 and TRBJ2-2, with TRBD2 matching over 9 bases. V shed 5 bases and J 6 bases; nucleotides not matched to a gene: 10. The CDR3 runs 16 residues. The germline CDR1 and CDR2 sequences are SGHAT and FQNNGV. The CDR3 DNA reads TGTGCCAGCAGCCATCTACGCGGGAGGGCCGCCGGGGAGCTGTTTTTT. Amino acid sequence: CASSHLRGRAAGELFF.

The chain is built from TRBV28 and TRBJ1-1; no clear D gene. The germline gives CDR1 MDHEN, CDR2 SYDVKM. The germline V and J ends were trimmed by 4 bases and 0 bases, with 12 bases remaining between them. The CDR3 covers 15 residues. The CDR3 spells CASSSPRVVNTEAFF. The CDR3 nucleotides are TGTGCCAGCAGTTCACCCCGGGTCGTGAACACTGAAGCTTTCTTT.

CDR3 coding DNA: TGTGCCAGCAGCTTTTATGGGGGAGGGCACGAGCAGTACTTC. Amino acids: CASSFYGGGHEQYF. This chain joins TRBV11-2 and TRBJ2-7; 7 nucleotides line up with TRBD2. The CDR3 consists of 14 residues. V lost 3 bases, J lost 5 bases, and 7 bases stayed unmatched. Germline V gene data show CDR1 as SGHAT and CDR2 as FQNNGV.

J is TRBJ2-3 and V is TRBV20-1; D is uncertain. Germline V lookup: CDR1 DFQATT, CDR2 SNEGSKA (reference sequence). The CDR3 has 11 residues. V shed 6 bases and J shed 6 bases, with 10 bases lying between them. The CDR3 region has the DNA TGCAGTGCGAGCAACCCGGATACGCAGTATTTT. As protein: CSASNPDTQYF.

This chain connects TRBV6-5 to TRBJ2-1; 9 nucleotides match TRBD2. The CDR3 is 15 amino acids. Germline CDR1 and CDR2: MNHEY and SVGAGI. V lost 6 bases, J lost 4 bases, and 7 bases stayed unmatched. CDR3 sequence: CASSPGAGGYNEQFF. CDR3 nucleotide sequence: TGTGCCAGCAGCCCGGGGGCGGGAGGGTACAATGAGCAGTTCTTC.